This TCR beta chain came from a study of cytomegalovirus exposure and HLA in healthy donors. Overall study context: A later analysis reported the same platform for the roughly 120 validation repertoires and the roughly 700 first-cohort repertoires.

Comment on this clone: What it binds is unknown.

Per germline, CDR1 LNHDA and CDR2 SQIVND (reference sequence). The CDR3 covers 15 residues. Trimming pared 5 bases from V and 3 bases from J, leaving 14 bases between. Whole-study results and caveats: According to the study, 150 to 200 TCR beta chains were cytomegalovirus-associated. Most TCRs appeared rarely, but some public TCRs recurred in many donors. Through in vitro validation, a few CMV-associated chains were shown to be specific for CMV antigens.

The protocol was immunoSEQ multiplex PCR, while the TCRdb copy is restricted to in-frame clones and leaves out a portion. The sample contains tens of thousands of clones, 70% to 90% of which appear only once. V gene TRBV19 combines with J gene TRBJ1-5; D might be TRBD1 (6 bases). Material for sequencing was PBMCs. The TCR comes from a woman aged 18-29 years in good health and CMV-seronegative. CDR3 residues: CASSWFEGVNQPQHF. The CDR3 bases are TGTGCCAGTAGTTGGTTTGAGGGGGTCAATCAGCCCCAGCATTTT.